This T cell receptor beta chain was observed in a study of blood T cell repertoires in COVID-19. Background on the study: COVID-19 samples collected from the United States, Italy and Spain covered acute and convalescent phases. In each case, the material was cDNA or gDNA derived from T cells, B-cell-depleted T cells, or PBMCs.

The CDR3 is made up of 14 amino acids. The V gene end was trimmed by 4 bases and the J gene end by 2 bases; junction bases not matched to a gene: 2. Germline lookup yields CDR1 SGHRS and CDR2 YFSETQ. In the study's own analysis: Researchers report that nucleated cell counts were estimated from reference gene primer amplification. The table came from immunoSEQ multiplex PCR; TCRdb's copy has only in-frame clones and leaves some out. The DNA gave D and trimming, while V, J and clone size come from that table. The sample includes about 87,000 clones, around 85% seen only once; the top ten take about 15%.

This chain joins TRBV5-1 and TRBJ2-3; 9 nucleotides line up with TRBD1. This receptor was taken from a woman at least 80 years old with active or convalescent COVID-19. Sequenced input: peripheral blood. The CDR3 DNA reads TGCGCCAGCAGCCGGGACAGGGTCACAGATACGCAGTATTTT. Translation gives CASSRDRVTDTQYF.